The sequence of this T cell receptor (beta chain) was determined in a study of T cells after yellow fever vaccination. Study overall: Preparation of fractions with low cell numbers was performed using SMART-Seq v4 Ultra Low Input.

The study, taken as a whole, reports: Weaker overall, the secondary response nonetheless peaked faster (day 5 versus 15).

Germline V gene sequence: CDR1 LNHDA, CDR2 SQIVND (reference sequence). The CDR3 consists of 15 residues. With 7 bases removed from V and 4 bases from J, the gap between germline ends came to 14 bases. This clonotype was picked up a small number of times. Using its own MiXCR run on the 5' RACE reads, TCRdb lists one record per CDR3 protein. The sample has more than 30,000 distinct CDR3 sequences; around 6.7% are singletons. The TCR sequence derives from a man aged 18 to 30 who received the YFV17D yellow fever vaccine. This chain uses TRBV19 with TRBJ2-6, with TRBD2 as a possible D gene (7 bases). The input for sequencing was PBMCs, either bulk or a sorted T-cell subset (CD4+, CD8+, memory, or dextramer-sorted; not recorded which), taken on the day of the first yellow fever vaccination. CDR3 protein: CASKRGGSGANVLTF. The CDR3 coding sequence is TGTGCCAGTAAAAGGGGGGGCTCAGGGGCCAACGTCCTGACTTTC. The whole variable domain, remainder taken from reference TRBV19 and TRBJ2-6, is DGGITQSPKYLFRKEGQNVTLSCEQNLNHDAMYWYRQDPGQGLRLIYYSQIVNDFQKGDIAEGYSVSREKKESFPLTVTSAQKNPTAFYLCASKRGGSGANVLTFGAGSRLTVL.